Below, 26 T cell receptor beta chains from the same sample are listed, as sequenced in a study of persistence of HIV-infected CD4 T cells. For these TCRs, the target antigens are not known. Nonspecific anti-CD3/anti-CD28 bead stimulation represents the broad CD4+ T cell repertoire. Sorting selected CD4+ T cells upregulating both CD40 ligand and CD69. This was the immunoSEQ version 4 assay in survey mode. Generated by immunoSEQ multiplex PCR, the TCRdb table keeps only in-frame clones and is missing some. This table has over 35,000 clones, about nine tenths appearing once. Specimen: CD4+ T cells sorted from PBMCs after approximately 19-hour stimulation, collected from a patient who received antiretroviral therapy. Every receptor here comes from an adult man with HIV who was CMV-seropositive.

This clone was seen once. V and J are TRBV21-1 and TRBJ2-3; TRBD2, the D gene given by the table, was not confirmed from the DNA. TRBV21-1 counts as a pseudogene. This CDR3 is 18 amino acids long. The DNA of the CDR3 is TGTGCCAGCAGCAGAACCGCGAATAGCGGATGTAGCACAGATACGCAGTATTTT. It codes for CASSRTANSGCSTDTQYF.

The chain couples TRBV7-2 to TRBJ2-3; TRBD2 agrees at 13 bases. The CDR3 totals 17 residues. V was clipped by 6 bases and J by 2 bases; unmatched bases: 8. The V gene's germline CDR1 is SGHTA and CDR2 FQGNSA. CDR3 in DNA: TGTGCCAGCAGACCCGGACTAGCGGGGGCCATCACAGATACGCAGTATTTT. Its protein is CASRPGLAGAITDTQYF.

V usage is TRBV18 and J usage is TRBJ2-5; 14 bases map to TRBD2. Germline values: CDR1 KGHSH, CDR2 LQKENI. V shed 2 bases and J 4 bases; nucleotides not matched to a gene: 3. The CDR3 runs 16 residues. The CDR3 DNA reads TGTGCCAGCTCACCAGAAGGACTAGCGGGGGGAGAGACCCAGTACTTC. It specifies CASSPEGLAGGETQYF.

V gene TRBV7-2 combines with J gene TRBJ1-5; D unresolved. Germline V lookup: CDR1 SGHTA, CDR2 FQGNSA. V was trimmed by 5 bases and J by 1 base, leaving 12 bases between them. The CDR3 sequence is 15 residues long. As DNA, the CDR3 is TGTGCCAGCAGCCCCAATACTGGCAGCAATCAGCCCCAGCATTTT. It encodes CASSPNTGSNQPQHF.

This chain joins TRBV28 and TRBJ2-1, with TRBD1 matching over 10 bases. This CDR3 has 16 residues. With V trimmed by 5 bases and J by 9 bases, 13 bases remained unmatched. Germline V lookup: CDR1 MDHEN, CDR2 SYDVKM. The CDR3, as DNA: TGTGCCAGCAGTCCAAACGCCGGGACAGGGGAAGGTGAGCAGTTCTTC. Translating it yields CASSPNAGTGEGEQFF.

This clone has just one count. This chain joins TRBV5-1 and TRBJ2-7; D uncertain. The CDR3 totals 13 residues. V lost 0 bases, J lost 4 bases, and 8 bases lay in between. Germline loops: CDR1 SGHRS, CDR2 YFSETQ. The CDR3 protein is CASSLGQLYEQYF. In DNA, the CDR3 is TGCGCCAGCAGCTTGGGGCAGCTATACGAGCAGTACTTC.

The J gene is TRBJ2-3, the V gene TRBV19; TRBD2 matches 12 bases. Per the germline V gene, CDR1 is LNHDA and CDR2 is SQIVND (reference sequence). With V trimmed by 5 bases and J by 4 bases, 7 bases remained unmatched. The CDR3 runs to 16 residues. The CDR3 loop reads CASSPRTSGVADTQYF. CDR3 DNA sequence: TGTGCCAGTAGTCCCCGGACTAGCGGGGTGGCAGATACGCAGTATTTT.

The chain couples TRBV9 to TRBJ2-2; TRBD1 might be the D (6 bases). There are 16 residues in the CDR3. The ends were cut back, 0 bases at V and 3 bases at J, with 12 bases in the middle. Germline CDR1 reads SGDLS; CDR2 reads YYNGEE. In DNA, the CDR3 is TGTGCCAGCAGCGTAGTAAGGACAGAGGACACCGGGGAGCTGTTTTTT. Protein: CASSVVRTEDTGELFF.

The CDR3 loop is CASSPRTNQPQHF. The CDR3 nucleotides read TGTGCCAGCAGCCCCAGGACTAATCAGCCCCAGCATTTT. The chain combines TRBV5-8 with TRBJ1-5; D gene uncertain. The length of the CDR3 is 13 residues. The V and J ends lost 4 bases and 4 bases respectively, with 9 bases between them. The germline V gene has CDR1 SGHTS and CDR2 YDEGEE.

The genes are TRBV5-1 and TRBJ1-2, with D possibly matching TRBD1 (5 bases). Germline-derived CDR1 and CDR2 are SGHRS and YFSETQ. The CDR3 loop spans 14 amino acids. With 4 bases removed from V and 8 bases from J, the gap between germline ends came to 18 bases. The CDR3 DNA reads TGCGCCAGCAGCGGGGGTATGGCCTCGGGGGGCTACACCTTC. Protein sequence: CASSGGMASGGYTF.

This sequence joins TRBV28 and TRBJ1-1; D unresolved. Germline V gene lookup returns CDR1 MDHEN and CDR2 SYDVKM. The CDR3 has 14 amino acids. V lost 1 base, J lost 0 bases, and 6 bases lay in between. This chain's CDR3 is CASSLSQLNTEAFF. CDR3 bases: TGTGCCAGCAGTTTATCTCAGCTGAACACTGAAGCTTTCTTT.

The genes are TRBV27 and TRBJ2-3; 9 nucleotides line up with TRBD2. The V and J ends lost 2 bases and 2 bases, in that order; junction bases with no gene match: 8. This CDR3 contains 17 residues. Germline values: CDR1 MNHEY, CDR2 SMNVEV (reference sequence). Here the CDR3 reads CASSLGPSGGNTDTQYF. The CDR3 nucleotides read TGTGCCAGCAGTTTAGGGCCGAGCGGGGGGAACACAGATACGCAGTATTTT.

This clone was counted a single time. J is TRBJ2-3 and V is TRBV18, with 9 bases fitting TRBD2. With V trimmed by 1 base and J by 13 bases, 6 bases remained unmatched. The CDR3 extends over 13 amino acids. Germline loops: CDR1 KGHSH, CDR2 LQKENI. CDR3 region: CASSPLAGDKEYF. CDR3 coding DNA: TGTGCCAGCTCACCACTAGCGGGGGACAAGGAGTATTTT.

This sequence joins TRBV23-1 and TRBJ1-1; TRBD1 aligns across 8 bases. TRBV23-1 is classed as an ORF, of uncertain function. Trimming at V came to 0 bases and at J to 0 bases, leaving 6 bases not matched to a gene. The CDR3 extends over 17 amino acids. CDR3 in DNA: TGCGCCAGCAGTCAATCAGGAGGGACAGGTATGAACACTGAAGCTTTCTTT. Amino acids: CASSQSGGTGMNTEAFF.

This clone was detected once. This chain uses TRBV11-1 with TRBJ1-1; D gene uncertain. The CDR3 length is 13 residues. The V and J ends lost 5 bases and 3 bases respectively, with 10 bases between them. Germline CDR1 SGHAT, CDR2 FQDESV (reference sequence). The CDR3 sequence: CASSPLLYTEAFF. DNA of the CDR3: TGTGCCAGCAGCCCCCTCCTTTACACTGAAGCTTTCTTT.

V and J are TRBV3-1 (or the pseudogene TRBV3-2) and TRBJ2-7, with D maybe TRBD1 (6 bases). The CDR3 extends over 17 amino acids. Trimming shortened V by 4 bases and J by 3 bases, and 22 bases separated the two germline ends. The germline gives CDR1 LGHDT, CDR2 YNNKEL (reference sequence). DNA of the CDR3: TGTGCCAGCAGCCTGCGACAGGCTGGCGCTCGGAACTACGAGCAGTACTTC. This gives the protein CASSLRQAGARNYEQYF.

The V call is TRBV6-5, the J call TRBJ1-2, with a possible D match to TRBD1 (5 bases). Germline V gives CDR1 MNHEY, CDR2 SVGAGI. The V end was cut by 2 bases, the J end by 4 bases, with 8 bases between. CDR3 length: 13 residues. The CDR3 loop reads CASSYRQFYGYTF. The CDR3 DNA follows: TGTGCCAGCAGTTACAGACAGTTCTATGGCTACACCTTC.

The CDR3, as DNA: TGCGCCAGCAGCCAAGATGGGCAGGCCCCCCCCGGGGAGCTGTTTTTT. Translation gives CASSQDGQAPPGELFF. The chain uses TRBV4-1 and TRBJ2-2; D remains ambiguous. Trimming removed 0 bases from V and 6 bases from J, with 14 bases in between. The CDR3 contains 16 residues. Germline CDR1 is MGHRA and CDR2 is YSYEKL.

This chain joins TRBV5-4 and TRBJ1-4; TRBD1 might be the D (6 bases). Trimming left V 4 bases short and J 0 bases short, with 10 bases between. This CDR3 spans 15 amino acids. In germline, CDR1 is SGHNT, CDR2 YYREEE (reference sequence). Here the CDR3 reads CASSLHRATNEKLFF. The CDR3 bases are TGTGCCAGCAGCCTCCACAGGGCAACTAATGAAAAACTGTTTTTT.

The chain recombines TRBV5-4 with TRBJ2-2; D not resolved. V was cut by 1 base and J by 1 base, with 5 bases left in between. The CDR3 extends over 14 amino acids. Germline lookup yields CDR1 SGHNT and CDR2 YYREEE (reference sequence). DNA of the CDR3: TGTGCCAGCAGCTTGACACAGAACACCGGGGAGCTGTTTTTT. Its protein is CASSLTQNTGELFF.

This chain connects TRBV27 to TRBJ2-7, with 7 bases fitting TRBD1. The trim removed 4 bases at V and 2 bases at J, leaving 5 bases unmatched. Germline CDR1 MNHEY, CDR2 SMNVEV (reference sequence). The CDR3 sequence is 14 residues long. The chain's CDR3 is CASSSLTGAYEQYF. The CDR3, as DNA: TGTGCCAGCAGTTCCCTAACAGGGGCCTACGAGCAGTACTTC.

V gene TRBV3-1 (or the pseudogene TRBV3-2) combines with J gene TRBJ2-7, with 12 bases that match TRBD1. CDR1 and CDR2 from the germline V gene are LGHDT and YNNKEL (reference sequence). The CDR3 has 15 amino acids. The trim removed 2 bases at V and 7 bases at J, leaving 6 bases unmatched. CDR3 DNA: TGTGCCAGCAGCCAAAGGGGACAGGGGGCAAGGGAGCAGTACTTC. It specifies CASSQRGQGAREQYF.

The V call is TRBV18, the J call TRBJ2-7, with a tentative D call TRBD1 (6 bases). The CDR3 is 15 residues long. Trimming took off 2 bases at V and 0 bases at J, with 11 bases between the two ends. CDR1 is KGHSH, CDR2 LQKENI, per germline. CDR3 protein: CASSPYRASSYEQYF. CDR3 coding DNA: TGTGCCAGCTCACCATACAGGGCGAGCTCCTACGAGCAGTACTTC.

Comment on this clone: The same CDR3 can be traced to other DNA sequences in this sample. The V and J genes are TRBV18 and TRBJ1-1, with D hard to call. V dropped 1 base and J dropped 1 base, with 4 bases sitting between them. The length of the CDR3 is 13 residues. The germline V gene encodes CDR1 KGHSH and CDR2 LQKENI. The CDR3: CASSPQENTEAFF. In DNA form, the CDR3 reads TGTGCCAGCTCACCACAGGAGAACACTGAAGCTTTCTTT.

J is TRBJ1-1 and V is TRBV3-1 (or the pseudogene TRBV3-2); possibly TRBD1 for D (5 bases). Deletions cut 1 base from V and 2 bases from J, with 5 bases between. Germline CDR1 and CDR2: LGHDT and YNNKEL (reference sequence). The CDR3 covers 13 residues. The CDR3 coding sequence is TGTGCCAGCAGCCAAGGGGGCAACACTGAAGCTTTCTTT. Encoded protein: CASSQGGNTEAFF.

The rearrangement uses TRBV5-1 and TRBJ1-1; D not certain. The CDR3 extends over 13 amino acids. Trimming removed 2 bases at V and 6 bases at J, with 11 bases between. CDR1 SGHRS and CDR2 YFSETQ come from the germline V gene. CDR3 region: CASSFAGFAEAFF. The CDR3 coding sequence is TGCGCCAGCAGCTTTGCCGGTTTCGCTGAAGCTTTCTTT.